Presented here are 6 T cell receptor beta chains from one specimen sequenced in a study of T cell responses to AZD1222 COVID-19 vaccine (dated by TCRdb to about 2021). The time point tag for this specimen amounts to: baseline before first vaccination. Receptor amplification or capture employed the immunoSEQ multiplex PCR assay. This is the immuneACCESS table as TCRdb keeps it, with only in-frame sequences that have V and J called. A part of the clones is gone; compared with another copy, unresolved V genes explain less than half, and the rest is unexplained. The sample table records approximately 120,000 clones; roughly 93% of these occur just once. 2.5% to 4% of the sample comes from the top ten. This specimen consisted of peripheral blood, obtained on day 0 of AZD1222 vaccination. The source of these receptors is an adult in good health.

The chain recombines TRBV28 with TRBJ2-2; D unclear. The CDR3 contains 13 residues. CDR1 is MDHEN and CDR2 is SYDVKM in the germline V gene. V dropped 7 bases and J dropped 0 bases, with 6 bases sitting between them. The CDR3 nucleotides read TGTGCCAGCATCAAAACGAACACCGGGGAGCTGTTTTTT. This encodes CASIKTNTGELFF.

The chain carries TRBV6-5 and TRBJ2-5; D gene unclear. Trimming took off 10 bases at V and 5 bases at J, with 17 bases between the two ends. Germline CDR1 MNHEY, CDR2 SVGAGI. The CDR3 is 13 residues long. CDR3 sequence reads: CATYSPVRETQYF. The CDR3 DNA reads TGTGCCACCTACTCCCCAGTCCGGGAGACCCAGTACTTC.

J is TRBJ1-3 and V is TRBV3-1 (or the pseudogene TRBV3-2); maybe TRBD1 (5 bases). Germline values: CDR1 LGHDT, CDR2 YNNKEL (reference sequence). Between the trimmed V and J ends, which lost 3 bases and 4 bases, there was a span of 7 bases. This CDR3 has 13 residues. CDR3 sequence: CASSQNRGNTIYF. The DNA of the CDR3 is TGTGCCAGCAGCCAGAACAGGGGAAACACCATATATTTT.

The J gene is TRBJ1-1, the V gene TRBV19, with D uncertain. Trimming took 0 bases from V and 5 from J, leaving 16 bases between them. Germline V gives CDR1 LNHDA, CDR2 SQIVND (reference sequence). The length of the CDR3 is 16 residues. This CDR3 is CASSIDSGSVSTEAFF. CDR3 DNA sequence: TGTGCCAGTAGTATAGATTCCGGGTCGGTGTCTACTGAAGCTTTCTTT. Variable domain in full (rest from reference TRBV19 and TRBJ1-1): DGGITQSPKYLFRKEGQNVTLSCEQNLNHDAMYWYRQDPGQGLRLIYYSQIVNDFQKGDIAEGYSVSREKKESFPLTVTSAQKNPTAFYLCASSIDSGSVSTEAFFGQGTRLTVV.

The chain couples TRBV7-3 to TRBJ1-3; D call uncertain. CDR1 is SGHTA, CDR2 FQGTGA, per germline. V lost 1 base to trimming and J lost 4 bases, with 5 bases between them. The CDR3 is made up of 13 amino acids. The CDR3 DNA reads TGTGCCAGCAGCTTAAATTCAGGAAACACCATATATTTT. Protein sequence: CASSLNSGNTIYF.

This chain joins TRBV27 and TRBJ1-5, with a possible D match to TRBD1 (6 bases). The V gene's germline CDR1 is MNHEY and CDR2 SMNVEV (reference sequence). The CDR3 covers 13 residues. The V end was cut by 8 bases, the J end by 3 bases, with 11 bases between. The CDR3 DNA follows: TGTGCCAGCGGCGACAGGATCAATCAGCCCCAGCATTTT. Protein: CASGDRINQPQHF.